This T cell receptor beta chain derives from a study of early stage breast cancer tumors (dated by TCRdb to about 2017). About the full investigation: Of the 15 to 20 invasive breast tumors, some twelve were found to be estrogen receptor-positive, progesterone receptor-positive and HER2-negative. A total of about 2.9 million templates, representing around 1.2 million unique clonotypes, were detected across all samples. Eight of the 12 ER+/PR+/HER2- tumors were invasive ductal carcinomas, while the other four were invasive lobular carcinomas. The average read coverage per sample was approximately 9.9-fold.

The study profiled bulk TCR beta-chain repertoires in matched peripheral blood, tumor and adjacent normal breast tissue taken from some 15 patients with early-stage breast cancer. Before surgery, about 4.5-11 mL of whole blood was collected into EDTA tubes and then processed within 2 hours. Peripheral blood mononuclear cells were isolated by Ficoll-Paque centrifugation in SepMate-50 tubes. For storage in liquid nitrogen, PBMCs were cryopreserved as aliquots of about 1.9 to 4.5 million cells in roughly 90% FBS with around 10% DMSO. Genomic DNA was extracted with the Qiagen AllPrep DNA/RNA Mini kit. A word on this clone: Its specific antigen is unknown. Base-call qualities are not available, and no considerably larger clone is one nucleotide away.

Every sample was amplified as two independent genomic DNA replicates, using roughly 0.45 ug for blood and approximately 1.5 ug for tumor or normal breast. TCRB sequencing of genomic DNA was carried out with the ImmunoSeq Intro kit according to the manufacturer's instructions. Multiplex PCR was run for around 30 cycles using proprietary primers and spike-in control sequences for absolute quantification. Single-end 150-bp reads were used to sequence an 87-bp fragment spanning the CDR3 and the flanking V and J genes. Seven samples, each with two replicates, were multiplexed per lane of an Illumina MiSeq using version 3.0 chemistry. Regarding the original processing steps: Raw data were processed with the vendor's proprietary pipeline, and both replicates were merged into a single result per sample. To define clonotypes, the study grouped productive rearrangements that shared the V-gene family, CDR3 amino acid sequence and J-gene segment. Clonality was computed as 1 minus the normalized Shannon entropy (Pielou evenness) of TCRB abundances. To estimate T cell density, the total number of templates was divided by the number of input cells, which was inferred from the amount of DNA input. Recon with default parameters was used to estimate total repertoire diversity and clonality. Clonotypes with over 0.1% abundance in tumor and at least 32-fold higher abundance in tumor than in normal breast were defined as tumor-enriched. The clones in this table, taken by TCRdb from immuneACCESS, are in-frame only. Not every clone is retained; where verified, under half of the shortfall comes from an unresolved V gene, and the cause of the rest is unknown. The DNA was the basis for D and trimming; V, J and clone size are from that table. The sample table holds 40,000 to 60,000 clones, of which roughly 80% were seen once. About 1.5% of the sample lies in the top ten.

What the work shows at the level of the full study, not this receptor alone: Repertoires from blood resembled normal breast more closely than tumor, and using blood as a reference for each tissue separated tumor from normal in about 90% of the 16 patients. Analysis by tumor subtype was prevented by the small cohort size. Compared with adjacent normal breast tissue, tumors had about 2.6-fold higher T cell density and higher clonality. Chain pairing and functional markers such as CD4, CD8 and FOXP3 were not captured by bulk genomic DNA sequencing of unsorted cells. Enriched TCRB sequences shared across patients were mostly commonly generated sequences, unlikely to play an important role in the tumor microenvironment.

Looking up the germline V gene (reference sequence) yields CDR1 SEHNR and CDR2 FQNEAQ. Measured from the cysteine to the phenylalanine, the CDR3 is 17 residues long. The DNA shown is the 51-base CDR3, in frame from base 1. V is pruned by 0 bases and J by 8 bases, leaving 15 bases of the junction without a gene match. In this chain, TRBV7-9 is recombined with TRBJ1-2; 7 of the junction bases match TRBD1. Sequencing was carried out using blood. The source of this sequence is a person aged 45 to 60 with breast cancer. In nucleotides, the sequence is TGTGCCAGCAGCTTAGCCGCGGGGACAAACAGGGGACGGGGCTACACCTTC. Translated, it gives CASSLAAGTNRGRGYTF.